This T cell receptor (beta chain) is drawn from a study of molecular identifiers for immune sequencing clone quantification. TCRdb used MiXCR to reprocess the PCR reads, holding one entry per CDR3 protein. Found here are more than 550,000 distinct CDR3 sequences, 25% of them singletons; the top ten hold about 0.8%. The CDR3 contains 15 residues. The V and J ends lost 6 bases and 8 bases, in that order; junction bases with no gene match: 12. Germline CDR1 reads MNHEY; CDR2 reads SVGEGT. The chain couples TRBV6-2 or TRBV6-3 to TRBJ1-2, with 10 bases identical to TRBD1. The source material was naive CD8+ T cells from blood, with Jurkat cell RNA spiked in. This sample's subset: FACS-sorted CD8+CD4-CCR7+CD45RA+ naive T cells. The clonotype originates from a human donor in good health. Some libraries in this study had Jurkat cell RNA spiked in. The CDR3 region is CASSPLLTGGVGYTF. The DNA of the CDR3 is TGTGCCAGCAGCCCCTTACTGACAGGGGGCGTCGGCTACACCTTC.